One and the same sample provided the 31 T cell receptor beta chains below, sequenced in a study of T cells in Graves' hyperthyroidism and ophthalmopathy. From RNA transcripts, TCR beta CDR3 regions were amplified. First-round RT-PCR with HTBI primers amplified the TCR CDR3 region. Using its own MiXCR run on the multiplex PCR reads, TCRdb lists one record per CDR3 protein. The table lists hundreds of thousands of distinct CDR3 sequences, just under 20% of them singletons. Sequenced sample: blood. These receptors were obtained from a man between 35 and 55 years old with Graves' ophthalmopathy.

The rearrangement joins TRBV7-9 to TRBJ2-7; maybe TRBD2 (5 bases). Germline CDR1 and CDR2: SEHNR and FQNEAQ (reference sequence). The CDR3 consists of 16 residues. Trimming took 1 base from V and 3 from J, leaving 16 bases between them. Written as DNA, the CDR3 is TGTGCCAGCAGCTTAGGCCGAGGAGTGAGGGACTACGAGCAGTACTTC. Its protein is CASSLGRGVRDYEQYF.

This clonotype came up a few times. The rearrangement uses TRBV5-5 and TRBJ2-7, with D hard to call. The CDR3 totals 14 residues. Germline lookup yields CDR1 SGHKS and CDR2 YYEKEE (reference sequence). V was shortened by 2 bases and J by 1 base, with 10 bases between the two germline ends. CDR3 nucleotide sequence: TGTGCCAGCAGCTTTCGGCCTTTATCCTACGAGCAGTACTTC. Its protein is CASSFRPLSYEQYF.

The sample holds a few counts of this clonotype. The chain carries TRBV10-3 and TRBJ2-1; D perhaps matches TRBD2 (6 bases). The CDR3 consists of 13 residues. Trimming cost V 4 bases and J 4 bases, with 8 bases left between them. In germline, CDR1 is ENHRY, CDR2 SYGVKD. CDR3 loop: CAISAGVYNEQFF. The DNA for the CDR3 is TGTGCCATCAGTGCGGGAGTTTACAATGAGCAGTTCTTC.

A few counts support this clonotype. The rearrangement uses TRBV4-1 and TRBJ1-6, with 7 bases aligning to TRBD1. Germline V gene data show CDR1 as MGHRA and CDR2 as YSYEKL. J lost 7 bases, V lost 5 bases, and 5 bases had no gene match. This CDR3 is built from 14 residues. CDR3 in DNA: TGCGCCAGCAGCATAACAGGGGCGAATTCACCCCTCCACTTT. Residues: CASSITGANSPLHF.

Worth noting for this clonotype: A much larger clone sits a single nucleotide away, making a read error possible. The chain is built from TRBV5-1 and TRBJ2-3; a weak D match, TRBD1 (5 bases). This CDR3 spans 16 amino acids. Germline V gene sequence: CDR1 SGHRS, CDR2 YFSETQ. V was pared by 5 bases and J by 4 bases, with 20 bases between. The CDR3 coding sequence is TGCGCCAGCAGTCCTTCCCCCGACAGTTACGCAGATACGCAGTATTTT. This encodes CASSPSPDSYADTQYF. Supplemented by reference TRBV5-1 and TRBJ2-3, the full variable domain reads KAGVTQTPRYLIKTRGQQVTLSCSPISGHRSVSWYQQTPGQGLQFLFEYFSETQRNKGNFPGRFSGRQFSNSRSEMNVSTLELGDSALYLCASSPSPDSYADTQYFGPGTRLTVL.

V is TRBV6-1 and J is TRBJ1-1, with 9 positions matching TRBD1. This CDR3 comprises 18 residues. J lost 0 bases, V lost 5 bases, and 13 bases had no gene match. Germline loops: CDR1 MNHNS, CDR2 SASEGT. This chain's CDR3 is CASSKPSWTGALNTEAFF. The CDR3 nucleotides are TGTGCCAGCAGTAAACCATCGTGGACAGGGGCACTGAACACTGAAGCTTTCTTT.

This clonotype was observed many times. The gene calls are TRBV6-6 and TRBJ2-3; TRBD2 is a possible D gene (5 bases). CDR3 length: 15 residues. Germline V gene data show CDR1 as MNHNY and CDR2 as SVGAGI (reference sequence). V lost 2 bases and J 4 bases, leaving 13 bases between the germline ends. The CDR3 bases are TGTGCCAGCAGTTACACCTCCCCCGGGGCAGATACGCAGTATTTT. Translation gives CASSYTSPGADTQYF.

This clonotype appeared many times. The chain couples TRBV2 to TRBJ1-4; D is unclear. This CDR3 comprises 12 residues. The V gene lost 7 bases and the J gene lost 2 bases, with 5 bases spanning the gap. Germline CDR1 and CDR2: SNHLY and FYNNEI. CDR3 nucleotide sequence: TGTGCCAGCAAAAGGACTAATGAAAAACTGTTTTTT. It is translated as CASKRTNEKLFF.

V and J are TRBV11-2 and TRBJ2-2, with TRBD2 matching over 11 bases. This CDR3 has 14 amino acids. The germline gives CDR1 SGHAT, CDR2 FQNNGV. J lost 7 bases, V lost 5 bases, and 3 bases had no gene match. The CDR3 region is CASSPLAGVGELFF. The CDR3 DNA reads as TGTGCCAGCAGCCCACTAGCGGGAGTCGGGGAGCTGTTTTTT.

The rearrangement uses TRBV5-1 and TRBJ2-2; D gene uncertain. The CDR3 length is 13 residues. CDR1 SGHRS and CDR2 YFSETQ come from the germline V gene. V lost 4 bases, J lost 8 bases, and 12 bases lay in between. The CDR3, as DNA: TGCGCCAGCAGCCCCAGTGTCCGGGGGGAGCTGTTTTTT. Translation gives CASSPSVRGELFF.

Here the CDR3 DNA reads TGTGCCAGCAGTTACAACCTAGCGGGCGGGGAGACCCAGTACTTC. This translates into CASSYNLAGGETQYF. The rearrangement joins TRBV6-2 or TRBV6-3 to TRBJ2-5; 8 bases match TRBD2. Germline CDR1 and CDR2: MNHEY and SVGEGT. V trimming: 2 bases; J trimming: 5 bases; junction bases outside the gene matches: 7. The CDR3 extends over 15 amino acids.

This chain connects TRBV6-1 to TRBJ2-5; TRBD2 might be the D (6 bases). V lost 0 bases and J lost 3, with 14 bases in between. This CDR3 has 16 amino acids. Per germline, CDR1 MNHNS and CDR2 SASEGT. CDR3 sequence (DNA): TGTGCCAGCAGTGAAGCGCGGGGTGTCGGAAAAGAGACCCAGTACTTC. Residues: CASSEARGVGKETQYF.

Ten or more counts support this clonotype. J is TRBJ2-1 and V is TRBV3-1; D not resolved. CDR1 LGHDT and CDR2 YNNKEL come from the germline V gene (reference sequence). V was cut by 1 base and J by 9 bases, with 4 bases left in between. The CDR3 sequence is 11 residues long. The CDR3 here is CASSQVSEQFF. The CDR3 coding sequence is TGTGCCAGCAGCCAAGTCAGTGAGCAGTTCTTC.

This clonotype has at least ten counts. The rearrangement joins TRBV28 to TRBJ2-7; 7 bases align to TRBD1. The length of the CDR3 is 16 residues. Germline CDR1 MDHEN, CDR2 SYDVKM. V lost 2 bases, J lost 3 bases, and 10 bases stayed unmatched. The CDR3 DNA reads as TGTGCCAGCAGTTTACTGACGGACAGGCCAAACTACGAGCAGTACTTC. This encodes CASSLLTDRPNYEQYF.

The chain's CDR3 is CATSIDFNTDTQYF. CDR3 DNA: TGTGCCACCAGCATTGATTTCAACACAGATACGCAGTATTTT. The gene calls are TRBV15 and TRBJ2-3, with D uncertain. This CDR3 has 14 amino acids. Germline CDR1 and CDR2: LNHNV and YYDKDF (reference sequence). V was trimmed by 4 bases and J by 2 bases, leaving 10 bases between them.

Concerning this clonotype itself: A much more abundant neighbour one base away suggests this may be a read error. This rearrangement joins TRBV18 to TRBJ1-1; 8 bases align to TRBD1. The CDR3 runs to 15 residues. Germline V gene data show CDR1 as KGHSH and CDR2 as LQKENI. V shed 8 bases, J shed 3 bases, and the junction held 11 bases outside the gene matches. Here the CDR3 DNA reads TGTGCCAGCGCACTTCAGGGGGCGCGGGACACTGAAGCTTTCTTT. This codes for CASALQGARDTEAFF.

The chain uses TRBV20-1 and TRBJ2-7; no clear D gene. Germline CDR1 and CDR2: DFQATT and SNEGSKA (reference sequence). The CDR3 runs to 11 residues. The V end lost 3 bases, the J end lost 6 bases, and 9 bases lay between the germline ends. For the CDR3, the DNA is TGCAGTGCTAGGCCCTACTCCGAGCAGTACTTC. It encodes CSARPYSEQYF.

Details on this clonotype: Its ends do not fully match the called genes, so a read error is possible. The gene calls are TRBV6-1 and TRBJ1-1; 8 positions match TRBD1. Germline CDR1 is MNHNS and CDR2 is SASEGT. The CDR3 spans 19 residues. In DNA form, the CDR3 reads TGTGCCAGCAGCGTGGACCCGGGGACAGGACTCTTCATGAACACTGAAGCTTCCTTT. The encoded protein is CASSVDPGTGLFMNTEASF.

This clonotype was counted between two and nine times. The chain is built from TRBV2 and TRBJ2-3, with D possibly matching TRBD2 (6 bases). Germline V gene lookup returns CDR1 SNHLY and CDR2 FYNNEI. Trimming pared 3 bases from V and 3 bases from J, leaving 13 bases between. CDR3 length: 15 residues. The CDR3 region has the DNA TGTGCCAGCAGTGAGTGGGGGGATGGTACAGATACGCAGTATTTT. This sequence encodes CASSEWGDGTDTQYF.

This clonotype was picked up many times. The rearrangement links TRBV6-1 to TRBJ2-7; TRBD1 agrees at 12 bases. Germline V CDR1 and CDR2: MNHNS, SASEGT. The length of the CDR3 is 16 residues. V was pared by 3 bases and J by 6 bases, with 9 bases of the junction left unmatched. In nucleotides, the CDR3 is TGTGCCAGCAGTGACCACCGGGACAGGGGGCGCGGCGAGCAGTACTTC. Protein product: CASSDHRDRGRGEQYF.

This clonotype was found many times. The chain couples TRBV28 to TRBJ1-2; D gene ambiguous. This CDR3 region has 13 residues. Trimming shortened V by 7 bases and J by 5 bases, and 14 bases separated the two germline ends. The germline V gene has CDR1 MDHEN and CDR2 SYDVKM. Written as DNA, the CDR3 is TGTGCCAGCACCCCCCAGGAGCGGTATGGCTACACCTTC. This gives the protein CASTPQERYGYTF.

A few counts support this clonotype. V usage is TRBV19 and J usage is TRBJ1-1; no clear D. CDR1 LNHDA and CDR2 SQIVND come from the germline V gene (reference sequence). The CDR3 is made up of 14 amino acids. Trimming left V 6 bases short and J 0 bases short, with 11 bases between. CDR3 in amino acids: CASRDGPMNTEAFF. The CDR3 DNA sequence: TGTGCCAGTAGGGACGGACCCATGAACACTGAAGCTTTCTTT.

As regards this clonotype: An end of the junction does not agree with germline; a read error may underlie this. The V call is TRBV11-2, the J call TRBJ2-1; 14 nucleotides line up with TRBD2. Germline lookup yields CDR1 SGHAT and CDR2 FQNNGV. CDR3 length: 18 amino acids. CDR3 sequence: CASSQGGPGLAGVNEQFF. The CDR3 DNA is TGCGCCAGCAGCCAAGGCGGGCCGGGACTAGCGGGAGTCAATGAGCAGTTCTTC.

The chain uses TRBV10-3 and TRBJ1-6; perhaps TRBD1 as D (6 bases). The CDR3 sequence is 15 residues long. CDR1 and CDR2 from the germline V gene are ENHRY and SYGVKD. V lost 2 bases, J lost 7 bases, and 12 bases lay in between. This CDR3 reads CAISEADRGNSPLHF. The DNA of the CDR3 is TGTGCCATCAGTGAGGCGGACAGAGGGAATTCACCCCTCCACTTT.

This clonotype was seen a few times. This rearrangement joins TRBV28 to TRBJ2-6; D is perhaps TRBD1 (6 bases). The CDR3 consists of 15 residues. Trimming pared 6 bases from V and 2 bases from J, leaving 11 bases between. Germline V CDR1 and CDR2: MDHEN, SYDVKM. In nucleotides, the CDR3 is TGTGCCAGCAGGTCCCAGGGGACTGGGGCCAACGTCCTGACTTTC. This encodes CASRSQGTGANVLTF.

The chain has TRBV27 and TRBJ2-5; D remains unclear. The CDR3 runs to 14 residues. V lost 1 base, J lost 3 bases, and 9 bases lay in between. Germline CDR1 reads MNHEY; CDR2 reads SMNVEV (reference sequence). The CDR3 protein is CASSLFLFEETQYF. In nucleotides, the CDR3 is TGTGCCAGCAGTTTATTCCTATTTGAAGAGACCCAGTACTTC.

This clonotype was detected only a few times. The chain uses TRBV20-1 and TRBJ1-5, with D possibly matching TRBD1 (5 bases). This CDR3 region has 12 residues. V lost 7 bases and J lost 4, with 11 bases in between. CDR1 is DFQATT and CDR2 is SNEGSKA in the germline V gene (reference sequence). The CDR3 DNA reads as TGCAGTGTAGGGGAGAATAATCAGCCCCAGCATTTT. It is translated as CSVGENNQPQHF.

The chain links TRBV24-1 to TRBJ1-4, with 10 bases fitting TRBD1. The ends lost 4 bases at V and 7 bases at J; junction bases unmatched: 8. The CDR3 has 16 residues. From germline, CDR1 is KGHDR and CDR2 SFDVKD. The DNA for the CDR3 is TGTGCCACCAGTGACCCCGGACAGGGGGAAGGTGAAAAACTGTTTTTT. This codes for CATSDPGQGEGEKLFF.

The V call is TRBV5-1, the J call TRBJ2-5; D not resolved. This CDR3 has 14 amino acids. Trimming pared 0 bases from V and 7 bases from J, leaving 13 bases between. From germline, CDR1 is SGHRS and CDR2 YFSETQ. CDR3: CASSLVQVEGTQYF. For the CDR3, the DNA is TGCGCCAGCAGCTTGGTCCAGGTTGAAGGGACCCAGTACTTC. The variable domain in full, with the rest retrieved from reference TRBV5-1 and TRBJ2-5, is KAGVTQTPRYLIKTRGQQVTLSCSPISGHRSVSWYQQTPGQGLQFLFEYFSETQRNKGNFPGRFSGRQFSNSRSEMNVSTLELGDSALYLCASSLVQVEGTQYFGPGTRLLVL.

CDR3 sequence: CASSGPGYNSPLHF. The CDR3, as DNA: TGTGCCAGCTCCGGGCCGGGTTATAATTCACCCCTCCACTTT. J is TRBJ1-6 and V is TRBV9; D gene unclear. The ends were cut back, 7 bases at V and 4 bases at J, with 12 bases in the middle. The CDR3 covers 14 residues. The germline gives CDR1 SGDLS, CDR2 YYNGEE.

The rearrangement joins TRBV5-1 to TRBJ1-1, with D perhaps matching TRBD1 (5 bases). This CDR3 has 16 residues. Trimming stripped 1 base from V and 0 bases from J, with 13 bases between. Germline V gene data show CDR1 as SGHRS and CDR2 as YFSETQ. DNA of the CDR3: TGCGCCAGCAGCTTGCAGGGTGCGATGCTGAACACTGAAGCTTTCTTT. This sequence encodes CASSLQGAMLNTEAFF.